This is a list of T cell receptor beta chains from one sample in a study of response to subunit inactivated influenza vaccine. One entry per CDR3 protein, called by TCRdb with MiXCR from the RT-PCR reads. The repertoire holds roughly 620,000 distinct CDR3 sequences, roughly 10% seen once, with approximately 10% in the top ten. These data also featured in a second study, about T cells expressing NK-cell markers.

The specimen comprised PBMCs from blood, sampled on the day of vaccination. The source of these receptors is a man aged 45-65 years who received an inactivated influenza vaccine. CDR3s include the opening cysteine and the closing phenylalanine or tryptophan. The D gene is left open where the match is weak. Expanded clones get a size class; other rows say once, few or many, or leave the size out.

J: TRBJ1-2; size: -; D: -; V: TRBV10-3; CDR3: CAISPQGNADYGYTF; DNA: TGTGCCATCAGCCCCCAGGGAAATGCGGACTATGGCTACACCTTC
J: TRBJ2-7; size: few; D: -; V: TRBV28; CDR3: CASTSRLAYEQYF; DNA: TGTGCCAGCACCTCTCGACTCGCTTACGAGCAGTACTTC
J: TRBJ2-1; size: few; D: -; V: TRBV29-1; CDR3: CSVIHSGNYNEQFF; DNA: TGCAGCGTTATACATTCCGGGAACTACAATGAGCAGTTCTTC
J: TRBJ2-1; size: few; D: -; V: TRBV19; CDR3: CASSAPTSFYNEQFF; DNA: TGTGCCAGTAGTGCGCCGACTTCCTTCTACAATGAGCAGTTCTTC
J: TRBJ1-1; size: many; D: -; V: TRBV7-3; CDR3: CASRVGQGDTEAFF; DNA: TGTGCCAGCAGAGTCGGGCAGGGCGACACTGAAGCTTTCTTT
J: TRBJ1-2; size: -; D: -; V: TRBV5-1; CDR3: CASKQGEEYGYTF; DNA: TGCGCCAGCAAACAGGGAGAGGAGTATGGCTACACCTTC
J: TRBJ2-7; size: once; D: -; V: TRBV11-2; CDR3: CASSLWALHEQYF; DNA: TGTGCCAGCAGCTTATGGGCTCTACATGAGCAGTACTTC
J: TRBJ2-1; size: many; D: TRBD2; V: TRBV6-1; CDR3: CASRRLAGEFSEQFF; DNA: TGTGCCAGCAGGAGACTAGCGGGAGAATTCAGTGAGCAGTTCTTC
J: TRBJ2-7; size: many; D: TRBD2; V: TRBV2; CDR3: CASSGGSGGREQYF; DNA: TGTGCCAGCAGTGGAGGTAGCGGGGGGCGGGAGCAGTACTTC
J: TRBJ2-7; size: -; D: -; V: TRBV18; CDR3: CASSPQGYLSYEQYF; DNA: TGTGCCAGCTCACCCCAGGGATACCTCTCCTACGAGCAGTACTTC
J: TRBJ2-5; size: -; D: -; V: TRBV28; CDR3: CASSSRPPLGETQYF; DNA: TGTGCCAGCAGTTCTCGGCCCCCCCTGGGGGAGACCCAGTACTTC
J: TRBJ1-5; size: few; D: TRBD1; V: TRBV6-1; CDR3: CASPPDRGFHQPQHF; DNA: TGTGCCAGCCCCCCGGACAGGGGGTTCCATCAGCCCCAGCATTTT
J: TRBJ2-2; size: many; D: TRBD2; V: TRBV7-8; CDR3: CASTPLAGAIGELFF; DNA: TGTGCCAGCACCCCTCTAGCGGGAGCTATTGGGGAGCTGTTTTTT
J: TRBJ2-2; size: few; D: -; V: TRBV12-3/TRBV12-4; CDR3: CASSWSTGELFF; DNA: TGTGCCAGCAGTTGGAGCACCGGGGAGCTGTTTTTT
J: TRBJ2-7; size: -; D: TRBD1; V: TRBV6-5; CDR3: CASSYRGQGTYEQYF; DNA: TGTGCCAGCAGTTACCGGGGACAGGGCACCTACGAGCAGTACTTC
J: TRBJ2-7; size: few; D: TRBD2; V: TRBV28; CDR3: CASRGGTSGSYEQYF; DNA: TGTGCCAGCCGAGGTGGGACTAGCGGGTCTTACGAGCAGTACTTC
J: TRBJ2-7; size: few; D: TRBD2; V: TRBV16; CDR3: CASSQLAGLVYEQYF; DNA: TGTGCCAGCAGTCAGCTAGCGGGATTGGTATACGAGCAGTACTTC
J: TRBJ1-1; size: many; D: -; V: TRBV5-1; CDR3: CASSLRVGGMNTEAFF; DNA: TGCGCCAGCAGCTTGCGTGTAGGGGGAATGAACACTGAAGCTTTCTTT
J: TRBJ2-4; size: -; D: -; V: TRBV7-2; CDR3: CASSLGPGALAKNIQYF; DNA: TGTGCCAGCAGCTTAGGGCCAGGGGCCTTAGCCAAAAACATTCAGTACTTC
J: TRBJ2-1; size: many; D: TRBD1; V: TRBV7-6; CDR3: CASSLVYRGLKLNEQFF; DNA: TGTGCCAGCAGCTTGGTCTACAGGGGGCTCAAACTCAATGAGCAGTTCTTC
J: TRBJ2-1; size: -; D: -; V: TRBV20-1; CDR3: CSAPFGGWHEQFF; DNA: TGCAGTGCCCCCTTCGGGGGTTGGCATGAGCAGTTCTTC
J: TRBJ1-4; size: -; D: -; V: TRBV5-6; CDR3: CASSLWKINEKLFF; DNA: TGTGCCAGCAGCTTGTGGAAAATTAATGAAAAACTGTTTTTT
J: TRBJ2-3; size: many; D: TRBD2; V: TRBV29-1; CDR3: CSVARTSGKTDTQYF; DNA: TGCAGCGTCGCGCGGACTAGCGGGAAGACAGATACGCAGTATTTT
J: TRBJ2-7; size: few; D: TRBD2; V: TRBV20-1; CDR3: CSARDPISGSYEQYF; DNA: TGCAGTGCTAGAGATCCAATAAGCGGGAGCTACGAGCAGTACTTC
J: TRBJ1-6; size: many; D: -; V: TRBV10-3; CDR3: CAISESQDNSPLHF; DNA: TGTGCCATCAGTGAGTCTCAGGATAATTCACCCCTCCACTTT
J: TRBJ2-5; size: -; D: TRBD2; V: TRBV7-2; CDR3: CASSYTRGRGLETQYF; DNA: TGTGCCAGCAGTTACACGCGCGGGAGGGGTTTGGAGACCCAGTACTTC
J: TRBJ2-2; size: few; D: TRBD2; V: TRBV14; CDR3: CASSRRSGRSTGELFF; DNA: TGTGCCAGCAGCCGTCGAAGCGGGAGGAGCACCGGGGAGCTGTTTTTT
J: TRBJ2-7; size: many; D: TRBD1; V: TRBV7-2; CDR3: CASSLRWTGTYEQYF; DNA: TGTGCCAGCAGCTTAAGATGGACAGGGACGTACGAGCAGTACTTC
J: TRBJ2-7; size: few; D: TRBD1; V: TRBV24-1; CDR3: CATSEGDSGFHEQYF; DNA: TGTGCCACCAGTGAGGGGGACAGCGGATTCCACGAGCAGTACTTC
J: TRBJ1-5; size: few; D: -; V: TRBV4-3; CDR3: CASSQDTVDQPQHF; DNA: TGCGCCAGCAGCCAAGATACAGTTGATCAGCCCCAGCATTTT
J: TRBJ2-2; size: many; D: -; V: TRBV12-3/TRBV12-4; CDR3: CASSGSRSGELFF; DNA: TGTGCCAGCAGTGGCTCGAGGTCCGGGGAGCTGTTTTTT
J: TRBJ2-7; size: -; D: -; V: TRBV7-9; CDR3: CASSHWASYEQYF; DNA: TGTGCCAGCAGCCATTGGGCCTCCTACGAGCAGTACTTC
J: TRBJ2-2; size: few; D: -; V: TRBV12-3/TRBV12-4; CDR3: CASSPTRSTGELFF; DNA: TGTGCCAGCAGTCCGACTAGGAGCACCGGGGAGCTGTTTTTT
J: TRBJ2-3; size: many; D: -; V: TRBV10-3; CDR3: CAIKTSTDTQYF; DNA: TGTGCCATCAAGACTAGCACAGATACGCAGTATTTT
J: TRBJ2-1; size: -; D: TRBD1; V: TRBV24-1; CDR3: CATSPGQGPLSSYNEQFF; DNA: TGTGCCACCAGTCCGGGACAGGGCCCCCTGAGCTCCTACAATGAGCAGTTCTTC
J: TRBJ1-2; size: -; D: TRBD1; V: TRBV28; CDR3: CARGPKDRPLVYTF; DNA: TGTGCCAGGGGGCCTAAGGACAGGCCCCTAGTCTACACCTTC
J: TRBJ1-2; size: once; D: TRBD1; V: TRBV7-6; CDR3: CASSDFRGGSNYGYNF; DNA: TGTGCCAGCAGCGATTTCAGGGGGGGCTCCAACTATGGCTACAACTTC
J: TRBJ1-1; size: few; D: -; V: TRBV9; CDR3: CASSDGGRPFF; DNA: TGTGCCAGCAGCGACGGGGGTCGACCTTTCTTT
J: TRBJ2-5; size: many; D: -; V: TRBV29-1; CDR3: CSVDRGSRETQYF; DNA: TGCAGCGTTGACAGGGGATCACGGGAGACCCAGTACTTC
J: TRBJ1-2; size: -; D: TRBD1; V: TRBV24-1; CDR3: CATSDSTGTHGYTF; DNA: TGTGCCACCAGTGATTCGACAGGGACTCACGGCTACACCTTC
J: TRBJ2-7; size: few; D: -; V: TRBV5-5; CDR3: CASSHLKGRDYEQYF; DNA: TGTGCCAGCAGCCACCTTAAGGGGCGAGACTACGAGCAGTACTTC
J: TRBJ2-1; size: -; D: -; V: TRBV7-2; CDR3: CASSLEGDVNEQFF; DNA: TGTGCCAGCAGCTTAGAAGGTGACGTCAATGAGCAGTTCTTC